Included here is one T cell receptor (beta chain) sequence, with context. Participants reported their clinical history, and cohort assignment relied on those reports. Cohort 3 recovery required two negative PCRs, clearance, or symptom resolution. This record comes from a study of blood T cell repertoires in COVID-19. V dropped 2 bases and J dropped 0 bases, with 17 bases sitting between them. Germline V gene lookup returns CDR1 MGHRA and CDR2 YSYEKL. This CDR3 comprises 19 residues. The assay was immunoSEQ multiplex PCR, and TCRdb's table has in-frame clones only and misses some. The table has some 500,000 clones, around nine tenths seen once.

The rearrangement uses TRBV4-1 and TRBJ2-6; tentatively, D is TRBD1 (7 bases). Sequencing was performed on PBMCs or T cells enriched from blood (not recorded which). The sequence came from a middle-aged woman who had recovered from COVID-19. DNA for the CDR3: TGCGCCAGCAGCCAACCCGCGGGACAGATACCCTCTGGGGCCAACGTCCTGACTTTC. It is translated as CASSQPAGQIPSGANVLTF.